This T cell receptor beta chain was captured in a study of blood T cell repertoires in COVID-19 (dated by TCRdb to the early 2020s). Looking at the study overall: Samples covering the acute and convalescent phases of COVID-19 were provided by collaborators in the United States, Italy and Spain. The material from the prospective study consisted of cDNA or gDNA derived from T cells, B-cell-depleted T cells, or PBMCs. Subjects who had been exposed to COVID-19, were actively infected with it, or had recovered from it provided the deeply sampled blood TCRbeta repertoires that made up the dataset. The repertoires were released in a freely available public database meant as a resource for research on the immune response to SARS-CoV-2. Samples came from the ongoing ImmuneRACE study (first 160 participants) plus 1,254 subjects from 6 global collaborators. The sample metadata nearly always contained a de-identified subject ID, COVID-19 status, age in years and sex. Where available, HLA class I and class II types were obtained from metadata supplied by the sample provider rather than from assay-based typing. What the research found in general, with its limitations: Clinical and demographic metadata were provided uncurated, with the amount varying by source and participant.

V and J lose 1 base and 6 bases, and a span of 16 bases separates them. As encoded in the germline V gene, CDR1 is MRHNA while CDR2 is SNTAGT. Counted from cysteine to phenylalanine, this CDR3 has 16 amino acids. The read is trimmed to its CDR3 DNA, 48 bases read in frame from base 1. The immunoSEQ Assay, a bias-controlled multiplex PCR, was used to amplify TCRbeta CDR3 regions from genomic DNA. From the authors' description of their analysis: Nucleated cell counts per sample were estimated from amplification of reference gene primers within the assay. To quantify the absolute abundance of each unique TCRbeta CDR3 rearrangement, sequence reads were collapsed and filtered. For each sample, productive Simpson clonality was calculated as the square root of Simpson's diversity index across productive rearrangements. TCRdb took this table from immuneACCESS and kept in-frame rearrangements with V and J called. Such tables lack part of the clones; where checked against another copy, unresolved V genes explain under half of the gap, and the rest is unexplained. V, J and clone size are taken as reported in that table, and D and trimming were inferred from the DNA itself. In all, the sample holds fewer than 250,000 clones, and around nine tenths of those were seen once. The top ten clonotypes cover around 1.5% of the sample.

Another Seattle source contributed samples from volunteer blood donors who had recovered from COVID-19. Whole blood was collected in K2EDTA tubes by collaborating institutions according to the institutions' own protocols. For TCRbeta analysis, collaborator samples were shipped as frozen whole blood, as isolated PBMCs, or as DNA extracted from either sample type. Remarks on this clone: No antigen is known for it. Base qualities are not provided; no much larger clone lies one nucleotide away.

This chain joins TRBV6-4 to TRBJ2-1, and TRBD2 may be the D gene, going by 7 matching bases. The sequence was obtained from a woman aged 55-70 years who had recovered from COVID-19. Source material: peripheral blood. The nucleotide sequence reads TGTGCCAGCAGTGACTTGGGGCGGGGGCACGGCAATGAGCAGTTCTTC. The encoded protein is CASSDLGRGHGNEQFF.